This section outlines one TCR beta chain sequence together with its context. No antigen is known for it. Primers: 60 Vbeta forward and 13 Jbeta reverse. Data came from immunoSEQ multiplex PCR; TCRdb stores just in-frame clones and leaves some out. Seen here are 150,000 to 200,000 clones, 60% to 85% observed once, and the top ten hold roughly 7.5%. These data are taken from a study of cytomegalovirus exposure and HLA in healthy donors. General study findings and limits: There were approximately 150 TCR beta chains listed as cytomegalovirus-associated.

The CDR3 has 14 residues. Trimming left V 3 bases short and J 0 bases short, with 6 bases between. CDR1 SGHTA and CDR2 FQGNSA come from the germline V gene. Donors had nominal health at sampling but likely had unrecorded immune exposures. J is TRBJ2-4 and V is TRBV7-2, with a possible D match to TRBD2 (5 bases). The TCR comes from a male donor in good health and CMV-seropositive. The specimen was PBMCs. The CDR3 region is CASSFGVAKNIQYF. The DNA for the CDR3 is TGTGCCAGCAGCTTCGGGGTAGCCAAAAACATTCAGTACTTC.